Listed here is a single TCR beta chain. The specificity of this receptor is unknown. The record has no base qualities; no much larger clone is one base away. The data are from a study of blood T cell repertoires in COVID-19 (dated by TCRdb to about 2020). Broadly, across the study: Collaborator samples came from the United States, Italy and Spain and covered acute and convalescent phases of COVID-19. Deeply sampled blood TCRbeta repertoires from subjects exposed to, actively infected with, or recovered from COVID-19 were included in the dataset. The samples were drawn from two sources: the first 160 participants of the ongoing ImmuneRACE study, and 950 to 1,500 subjects contributed by 6 global collaborators. The repertoires were released in a freely available public database meant as a resource for research on the immune response to SARS-CoV-2. Nearly every sample came with metadata listing a de-identified subject ID, COVID-19 status, age in years and sex. The material from the prospective study consisted of cDNA or gDNA derived from T cells, B-cell-depleted T cells, or PBMCs. Where available, HLA class I and class II types were taken from metadata supplied by the sample provider and were not determined by assay-based typing.

Collaborating institutions collected whole blood in K2EDTA tubes following their own protocols. Collaborator samples were shipped for TCRbeta analysis as frozen whole blood, isolated PBMCs, or DNA extracted from either sample type. As encoded in the germline V gene, CDR1 is SGHNT while CDR2 is YENEEA. The CDR3 goes from the cysteine to the phenylalanine over 16 residues. CDR3 DNA is the only sequence kept; it has 48 bases, read in frame from the first base. Trimmed from V: 6 bases; trimmed from J: 5 bases; junction bases lacking a gene match: 15. The immunoSEQ Assay, a bias-controlled multiplex PCR, was used to amplify TCRbeta CDR3 regions from genomic DNA. Regarding the original processing steps: The number of nucleated cells in each sample was estimated by amplification of reference gene primers within the assay. Sequence reads were collapsed and filtered to measure the absolute abundance of every unique TCRbeta CDR3 rearrangement. Productive Simpson clonality was computed per sample as the square root of Simpson's diversity index over productive rearrangements. The clones in this table, taken by TCRdb from immuneACCESS, are in-frame only. Not every clone is retained; where verified, under half of the shortfall comes from an unresolved V gene, and the cause of the rest is unknown. Clone size and the V and J calls come from that table; the DNA yielded D and trimming. For this sample there are approximately 53,000 clones; 90% appear just once. Roughly 10% of the sample is in the top ten clones.

Broad study findings and their caveats: Clinical and demographic metadata were provided uncurated, with the amount varying by source and participant.

The sequence came from a woman older than 75 with acute or convalescent COVID-19. Recombination connected TRBV11-3 to TRBJ1-1, and TRBD1 matches 7 of the central bases. The sample taken for sequencing was peripheral blood. The CDR3 protein: CASSPWSGTAGTEAFF. The DNA reads TGTGCCAGCAGTCCTTGGTCTGGGACAGCTGGGACTGAAGCTTTCTTT.